This T cell receptor beta chain was recorded in a study of vaccination and CD4 T cells after COVID-19. Study results and caveats: Spike mono-reactivity was found in 304 of the 307 vaccine-specific clones identified in convalescent patients.

Once obtained from cultured CD4+ T cells, the DNA was sequenced using the Oncomine TCR Beta short-read assay. TCRdb re-called the PCR reads through MiXCR, storing one row per CDR3 protein. The table shows about 13,000 distinct CDR3 sequences, with about 43% occurring only once. This CDR3 is 14 amino acids long. The germline gives CDR1 SNHLY, CDR2 FYNNEI. V lost 3 bases and J 7 bases, leaving 13 bases between the germline ends. Treatment in this sample: roughly 11-day PBMC culture with coronavirus spike peptide pools or control peptides (ViraFEST assay). As to this clonotype: Its antigen remains unidentified.

Source material: CD4+ T cells from blood, cultured in vitro. The TCR originated in a human donor who had recovered from COVID-19. The V and J genes are TRBV2 and TRBJ1-5, with no clear D. CDR3 amino acids: CASSDISRWQPQHF. DNA of the CDR3: TGTGCCAGCAGTGACATTTCGAGGTGGCAGCCCCAGCATTTT.